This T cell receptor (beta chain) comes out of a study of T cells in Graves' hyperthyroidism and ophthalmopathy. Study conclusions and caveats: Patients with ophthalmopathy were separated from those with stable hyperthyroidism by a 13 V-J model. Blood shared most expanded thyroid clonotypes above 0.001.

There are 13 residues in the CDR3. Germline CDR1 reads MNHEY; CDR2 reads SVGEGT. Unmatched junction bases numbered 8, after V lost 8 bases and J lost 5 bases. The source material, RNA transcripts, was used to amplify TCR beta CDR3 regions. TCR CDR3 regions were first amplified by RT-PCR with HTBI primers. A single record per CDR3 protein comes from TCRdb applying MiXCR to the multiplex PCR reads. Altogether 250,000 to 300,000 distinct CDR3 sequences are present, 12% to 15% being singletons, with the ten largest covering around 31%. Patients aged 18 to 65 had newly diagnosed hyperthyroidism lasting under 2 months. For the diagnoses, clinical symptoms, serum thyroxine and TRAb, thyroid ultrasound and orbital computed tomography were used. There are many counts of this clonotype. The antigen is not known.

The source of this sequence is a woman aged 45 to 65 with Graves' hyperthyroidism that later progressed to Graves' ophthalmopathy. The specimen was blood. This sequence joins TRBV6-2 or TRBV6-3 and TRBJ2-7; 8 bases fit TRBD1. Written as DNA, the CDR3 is TGTGCCAGCCCGGACAGGGCAACGGACGAGCAGTACTTC. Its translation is CASPDRATDEQYF.